Given below is one TCR beta chain in context. Profiled with immunoSEQ multiplex PCR; TCRdb holds only in-frame clones, not every one. The data hold 2,500 to 3,500 clones, with approximately 79% observed a single time. Germline values: CDR1 SNHLY, CDR2 FYNNEI. Trimming removed 6 bases from V and 3 bases from J, with 6 bases in between. The length of the CDR3 is 11 residues. This record comes from a study of tumor T cells in aggressive B-cell lymphoma. This TCR was recovered from an adult with diffuse large B cell lymphoma. Sequencing input: tumor tissue. V and J are TRBV2 and TRBJ2-7, with TRBD1 as a possible D gene (6 bases). CDR3 DNA: TGTGCCAGCAGGGACAGCTACGAGCAGTACTTC. Its protein product is CASRDSYEQYF.